This TCR beta chain was identified during a study of blood T cell repertoires in COVID-19. Sequencing used immunoSEQ multiplex PCR; TCRdb keeps in-frame clones, though not all of them. The data contain some 46,000 clones, 70% to 90% of them singletons. The CDR3 sequence is 13 residues long. V was pared by 5 bases and J by 8 bases, with 7 bases of the junction left unmatched. The germline gives CDR1 ENHRY, CDR2 SYGVKD. This clonotype originated in an elderly woman with COVID-19, enrolled during active disease. The chain uses TRBV10-3 and TRBJ1-2; the match to TRBD1 covers 8 bases. Input material: peripheral blood. Here the CDR3 DNA reads TGTGCCATCAGTCCAGGGGGCGCGGAGGGCTACACCTTC. Protein: CAISPGGAEGYTF.